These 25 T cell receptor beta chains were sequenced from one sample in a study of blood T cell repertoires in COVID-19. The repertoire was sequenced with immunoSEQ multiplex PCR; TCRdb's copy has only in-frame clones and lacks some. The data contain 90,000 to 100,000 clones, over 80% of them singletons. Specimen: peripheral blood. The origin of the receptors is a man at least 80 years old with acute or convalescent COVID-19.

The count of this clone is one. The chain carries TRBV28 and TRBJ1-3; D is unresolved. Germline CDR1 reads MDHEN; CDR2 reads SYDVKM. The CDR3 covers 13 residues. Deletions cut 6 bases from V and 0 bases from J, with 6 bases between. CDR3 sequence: CASSVLSGNTIYF. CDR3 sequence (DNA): TGTGCCAGCAGCGTTCTCTCTGGAAACACCATATATTTT.

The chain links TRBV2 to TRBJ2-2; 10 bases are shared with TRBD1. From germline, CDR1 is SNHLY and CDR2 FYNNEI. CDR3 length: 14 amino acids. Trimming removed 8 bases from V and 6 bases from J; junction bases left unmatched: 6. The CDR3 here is CASQRGTGAGELFF. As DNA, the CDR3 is TGTGCCAGCCAAAGGGGGACAGGGGCCGGGGAGCTGTTTTTT. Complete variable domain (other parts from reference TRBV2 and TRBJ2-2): EPEVTQTPSHQVTQMGQEVILRCVPISNHLYFYWYRQILGQKVEFLVSFYNNEISEKSEIFDDQFSVERPDGSNFTLKIRSTKLEDSAMYFCASQRGTGAGELFFGEGSRLTVL.

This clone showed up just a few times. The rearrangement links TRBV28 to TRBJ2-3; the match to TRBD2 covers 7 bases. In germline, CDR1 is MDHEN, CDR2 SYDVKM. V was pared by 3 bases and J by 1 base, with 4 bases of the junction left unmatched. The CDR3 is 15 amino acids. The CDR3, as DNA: TGTGCCAGCAGTTTTGGGGGGGGAGGCACAGATACGCAGTATTTT. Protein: CASSFGGGGTDTQYF.

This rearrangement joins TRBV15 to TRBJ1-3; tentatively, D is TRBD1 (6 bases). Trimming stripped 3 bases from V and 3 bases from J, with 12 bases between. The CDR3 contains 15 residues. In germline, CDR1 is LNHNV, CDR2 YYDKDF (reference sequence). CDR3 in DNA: TGTGCCACCAGCAGGGGGGGGGCGCTTGGAAACACCATATATTTT. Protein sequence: CATSRGGALGNTIYF.

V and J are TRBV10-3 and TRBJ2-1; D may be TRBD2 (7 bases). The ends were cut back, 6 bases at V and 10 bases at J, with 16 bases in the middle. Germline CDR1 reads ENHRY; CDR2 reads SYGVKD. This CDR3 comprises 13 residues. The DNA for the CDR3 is TGTGCCATCAGGGGGGAGGGGGTCAGCGAGCAGTTCTTC. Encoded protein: CAIRGEGVSEQFF.

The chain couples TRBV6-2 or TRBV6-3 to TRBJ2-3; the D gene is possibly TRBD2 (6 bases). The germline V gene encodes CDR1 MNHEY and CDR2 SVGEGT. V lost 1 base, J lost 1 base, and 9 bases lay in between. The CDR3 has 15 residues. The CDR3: CASSYFPSGTDTQYF. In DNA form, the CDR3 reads TGTGCCAGCAGTTACTTCCCTAGCGGCACAGATACGCAGTATTTT.

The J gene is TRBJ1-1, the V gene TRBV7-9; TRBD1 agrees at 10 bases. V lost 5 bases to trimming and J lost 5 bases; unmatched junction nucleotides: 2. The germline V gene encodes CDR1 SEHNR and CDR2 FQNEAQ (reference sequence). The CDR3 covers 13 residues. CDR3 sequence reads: CASSRTGGTEAFF. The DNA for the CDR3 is TGTGCCAGCAGCCGGACAGGGGGAACTGAAGCTTTCTTT.

The CDR3 DNA reads as TGTGCCAGCAGTTTACCCGGACTAGCGGGGGGCACCGGGGAGCTGTTTTTT. Its protein product is CASSLPGLAGGTGELFF. The V gene is TRBV27, the J gene TRBJ2-2; 14 nucleotides match TRBD2. V was clipped by 2 bases and J by 4 bases; unmatched bases: 3. The CDR3 contains 17 residues. From germline, CDR1 is MNHEY and CDR2 SMNVEV (reference sequence).

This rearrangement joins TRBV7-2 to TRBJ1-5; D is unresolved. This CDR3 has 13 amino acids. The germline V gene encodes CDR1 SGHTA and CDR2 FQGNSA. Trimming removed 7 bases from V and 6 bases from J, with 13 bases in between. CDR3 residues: CASTQYHGQPQHF. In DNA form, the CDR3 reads TGTGCCAGCACCCAATACCACGGTCAGCCCCAGCATTTT.

The CDR3 DNA reads as TGTGCCAGCAGTGGTCGACAGGGAGTAACAGATACGCAGTATTTT. This sequence encodes CASSGRQGVTDTQYF. The chain is built from TRBV2 and TRBJ2-3, with TRBD1 identical over 7 bases. This CDR3 region has 15 residues. CDR1 is SNHLY, CDR2 FYNNEI, per germline. Trimming took 4 bases from V and 3 from J; bases not matched to a gene: 7.

CDR3 protein: CASSQDLRTGSTDTQYF. In DNA, the CDR3 is TGCGCCAGCAGCCAAGATCTTCGGACAGGAAGTACAGATACGCAGTATTTT. The chain employs TRBV4-3 and TRBJ2-3; 7 positions agree with TRBD1. The germline V gene encodes CDR1 LGHNA and CDR2 YSLEER. The CDR3 contains 17 residues. J lost 3 bases, V lost 0 bases, and 9 bases had no gene match.

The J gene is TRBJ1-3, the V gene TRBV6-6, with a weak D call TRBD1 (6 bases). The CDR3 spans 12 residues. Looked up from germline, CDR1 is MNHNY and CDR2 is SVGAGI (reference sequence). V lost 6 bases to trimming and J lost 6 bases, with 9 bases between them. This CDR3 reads CASSSGVNTIYF. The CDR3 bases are TGTGCCAGCAGCTCAGGGGTAAACACCATATATTTT.

The chain's CDR3 is CAIKEGSGNTIYF. For the CDR3, the DNA is TGTGCCATCAAGGAGGGCTCTGGAAACACCATATATTTT. The V and J genes are TRBV10-3 and TRBJ1-3; D unclear. Germline values: CDR1 ENHRY, CDR2 SYGVKD. The CDR3 spans 13 residues. V lost 7 bases to trimming and J lost 0 bases, with 7 bases between them.

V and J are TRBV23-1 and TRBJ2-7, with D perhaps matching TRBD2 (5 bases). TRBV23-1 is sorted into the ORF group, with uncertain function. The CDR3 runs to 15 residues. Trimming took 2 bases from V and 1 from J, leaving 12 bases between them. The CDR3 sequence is CASSQEGRASYEQYF. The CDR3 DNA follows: TGCGCCAGCAGTCAAGAGGGCCGGGCATCCTACGAGCAGTACTTC.

Here the CDR3 reads CASSPDRSSYNEQFF. The CDR3 nucleotides are TGTGCCAGTAGTCCCGACCGGAGCTCCTACAATGAGCAGTTCTTC. The chain has TRBV19 and TRBJ2-1; no clear D. The germline V and J ends were trimmed by 5 bases and 0 bases, with 11 bases remaining between them. This CDR3 has 15 residues. Germline CDR1 LNHDA, CDR2 SQIVND (reference sequence).

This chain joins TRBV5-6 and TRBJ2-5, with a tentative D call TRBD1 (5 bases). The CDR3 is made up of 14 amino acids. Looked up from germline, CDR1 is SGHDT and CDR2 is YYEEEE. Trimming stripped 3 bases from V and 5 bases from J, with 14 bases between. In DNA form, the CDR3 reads TGTGCCAGCAGCTACCAGGGCTCGAGTGAGACCCAGTACTTC. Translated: CASSYQGSSETQYF. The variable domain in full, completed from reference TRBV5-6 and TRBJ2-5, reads DAGVTQSPTHLIKTRGQQVTLRCSPKSGHDTVSWYQQALGQGPQFIFQYYEEEERQRGNFPDRFSGHQFPNYSSELNVNALLLGDSALYLCASSYQGSSETQYFGPGTRLLVL.

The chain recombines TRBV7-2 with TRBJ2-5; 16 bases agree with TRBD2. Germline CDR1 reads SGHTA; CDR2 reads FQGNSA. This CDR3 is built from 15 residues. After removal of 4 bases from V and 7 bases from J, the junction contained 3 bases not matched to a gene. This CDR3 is CASSSGTSGRGTQYF. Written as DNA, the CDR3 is TGTGCCAGCAGCTCAGGGACTAGCGGGAGGGGGACCCAGTACTTC. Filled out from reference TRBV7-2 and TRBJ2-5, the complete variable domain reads GAGVSQSPSNKVTEKGKDVELRCDPISGHTALYWYRQSLGQGLEFLIYFQGNSAPDKSGLPSDRFSAERTGGSVSTLTIQRTQQEDSAVYLCASSSGTSGRGTQYFGPGTRLLVL.

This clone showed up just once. CDR3: CASSLTGQGFDGYTF. The CDR3 coding sequence is TGCGCCAGCAGCTTGACTGGACAGGGTTTTGATGGCTACACCTTC. J is TRBJ1-2 and V is TRBV5-1, with TRBD1 matching over 8 bases. The V segment lost 1 base and the J segment 6 bases; nucleotides outside the gene matches: 8. The CDR3 covers 15 residues. Per germline, CDR1 SGHRS and CDR2 YFSETQ.

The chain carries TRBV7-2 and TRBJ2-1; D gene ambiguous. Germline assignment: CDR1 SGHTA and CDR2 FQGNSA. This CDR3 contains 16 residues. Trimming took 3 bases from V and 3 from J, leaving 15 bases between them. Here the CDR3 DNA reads TGTGCCAGCAGCTTGGCCAGGCTCCCAGTCTACAATGAGCAGTTCTTC. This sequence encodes CASSLARLPVYNEQFF.

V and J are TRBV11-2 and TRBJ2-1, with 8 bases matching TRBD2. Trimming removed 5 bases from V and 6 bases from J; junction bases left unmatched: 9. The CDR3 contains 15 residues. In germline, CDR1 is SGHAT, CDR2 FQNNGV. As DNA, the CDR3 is TGTGCCAGCAGCGGACCGGGACTAGATGGCAATGAGCAGTTCTTC. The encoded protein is CASSGPGLDGNEQFF.

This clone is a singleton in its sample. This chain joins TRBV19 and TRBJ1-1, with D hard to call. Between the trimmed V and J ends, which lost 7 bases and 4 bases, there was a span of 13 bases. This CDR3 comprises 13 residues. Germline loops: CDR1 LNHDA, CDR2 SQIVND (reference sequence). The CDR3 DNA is TGTGCCAGTAACCCGTCGAAGCGCACTGAAGCTTTCTTT. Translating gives CASNPSKRTEAFF.

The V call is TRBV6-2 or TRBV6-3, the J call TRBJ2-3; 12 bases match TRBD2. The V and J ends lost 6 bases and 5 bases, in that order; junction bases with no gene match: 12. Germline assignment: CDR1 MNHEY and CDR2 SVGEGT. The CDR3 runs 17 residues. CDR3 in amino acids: CASSHMASGGAGDTQYF. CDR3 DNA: TGTGCCAGCAGCCACATGGCTAGCGGGGGGGCAGGAGATACGCAGTATTTT.

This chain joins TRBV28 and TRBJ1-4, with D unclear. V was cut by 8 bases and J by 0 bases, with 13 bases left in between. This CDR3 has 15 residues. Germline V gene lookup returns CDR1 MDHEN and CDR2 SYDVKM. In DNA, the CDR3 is TGTGCCAGCTCGGAACAGATCCCAACTAATGAAAAACTGTTTTTT. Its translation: CASSEQIPTNEKLFF.

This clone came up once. Written as DNA, the CDR3 is TGTGCCAGTAGTCCCCGCCCGGGGCAGGGGAATGAGCAGTTCTTC. It specifies CASSPRPGQGNEQFF. The V gene is TRBV19, the J gene TRBJ2-1, with D tentatively TRBD1 (6 bases). CDR3 size: 15 residues. V shed 5 bases and J shed 7 bases, with 18 bases lying between them. Germline V gene data show CDR1 as LNHDA and CDR2 as SQIVND (reference sequence).

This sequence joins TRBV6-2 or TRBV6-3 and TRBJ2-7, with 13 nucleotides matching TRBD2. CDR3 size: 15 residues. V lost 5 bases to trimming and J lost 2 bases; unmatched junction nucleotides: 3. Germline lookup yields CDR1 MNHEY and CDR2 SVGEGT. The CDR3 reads CASSRTSGSAYEQYF. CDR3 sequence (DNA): TGTGCCAGCAGTCGGACTAGCGGGAGCGCCTACGAGCAGTACTTC.